This T cell receptor (beta chain) was identified in a study of T cell repertoires in cytomegalovirus infection. The CDR3 is made up of 17 amino acids. Looked up from germline, CDR1 is MGHRA and CDR2 is YSYEKL. V lost 1 base and J lost 4, with 20 bases in between. As for this clonotype: Its cognate antigen is unknown.

TCRdb analysed the reads with MiXCR anew, one entry per CDR3 protein. The table shows roughly 920,000 distinct CDR3 sequences, with around 31% occurring only once. This TCR was recovered from a human donor in good health (CMV status not recorded). Some clones in this sample may be carry-over from other donors' samples. The source material was cultured CD8+ T cells from PBMCs, sampled from culture after CMV antigen stimulation. This sequence joins TRBV4-1 and TRBJ2-7; D may be TRBD1 or TRBD2 (6 bases each). This CDR3 reads CASSQGPGPGAGYEQYF. DNA of the CDR3: TGCGCCAGCAGCCAAGGCCCGGGGCCGGGGGCCGGGTACGAGCAGTACTTC.